This T cell receptor beta chain originates from a study of regulatory dendritic cells for organ transplantation. Study outcomes and limitations: The authors noted considerable between-person heterogeneity in alloreactive memory CD8+ cells. Resting memory CD8+ T cells held the most alloreactive clonotypes.

Only in-frame clones appear in the TCRdb table, and some are missing; sequencing was by immunoSEQ multiplex PCR. The sample includes 20,000 to 25,000 clones, about 70% of them seen just once. Naive CD45RA+ and memory CD45RO+ CD4+ or CD8+ T cells were FACS-sorted. As concerns this clone: Its matching antigen is unknown.

The sequenced material came from memory CD4+ T cells from blood. Subset: CD45RO+ memory T cells. The source is a human donor in good health.

CDR3 in amino acids: CASTSGGAGETQYF. DNA for the CDR3: TGTGCCAGCACTAGCGGGGGGGCCGGAGAGACCCAGTACTTC. The gene calls are TRBV6-1 and TRBJ2-5, with 12 bases lining up with TRBD2. J gave up 4 bases and V 7 bases, and 4 bases lay outside the gene matches. There are 14 residues in the CDR3. Germline loops: CDR1 MNHNS, CDR2 SASEGT.